A single sample gave rise to the 18 T cell receptor beta chains below, sequenced in a study of beta chain features in type 1 diabetes. Every bit of the isolated RNA underwent reverse transcription, so sequencing read expressed TCRB transcripts. The assay was immunoSEQ multiplex PCR, and TCRdb's table has in-frame clones only and misses some. The sample contains around 58,000 clones, approximately 59% of which appear only once. Sequenced sample: Tregs from blood. These receptor sequences come from a woman under 30 in good health.

V and J are TRBV29-1 and TRBJ2-3, with no clear D. V dropped 4 bases and J dropped 6 bases, with 8 bases sitting between them. The CDR3 runs 11 residues. Germline-derived CDR1 and CDR2 are SQVTM and ANQGSEA. The CDR3 reads CSVAVLDTQYF. The CDR3 bases are TGCAGCGTTGCGGTCCTGGATACGCAGTATTTT.

The chain is built from TRBV5-1 and TRBJ1-3; 9 nucleotides agree with TRBD1. This CDR3 spans 16 amino acids. The trim removed 2 bases at V and 2 bases at J, leaving 5 bases unmatched. CDR1 is SGHRS and CDR2 is YFSETQ in the germline V gene. The CDR3 DNA reads TGCGCCAGCAGCTTAGGACAGGGGCTCGCTGGAAACACCATATATTTT. Amino acid sequence: CASSLGQGLAGNTIYF.

This chain joins TRBV7-6 and TRBJ1-1, with D uncertain. The CDR3 is made up of 11 amino acids. Germline lookup yields CDR1 SGHVS and CDR2 FNYEAQ. V was clipped by 3 bases and J by 5 bases, with 4 bases between them. CDR3 nucleotides: TGTGCCAGCAGCTTGCAGACTGAAGCTTTCTTT. It translates to CASSLQTEAFF.

The chain carries TRBV5-1 and TRBJ1-2; a weak D match, TRBD1 (5 bases). V lost 4 bases and J 10 bases, leaving 17 bases between the germline ends. There are 13 residues in the CDR3. Per germline, CDR1 SGHRS and CDR2 YFSETQ. For the CDR3, the DNA is TGCGCCAGCAGCCTCAGGGAGGTTAGGGACTACACCTTC. Its protein is CASSLREVRDYTF.

This clone was seen a few times. V usage is TRBV11-2 and J usage is TRBJ2-3, with a weak D call TRBD2 (5 bases). The CDR3 is 15 residues long. V was shortened by 5 bases and J by 5 bases, with 17 bases between the two germline ends. Per the germline V gene, CDR1 is SGHAT and CDR2 is FQNNGV. The CDR3 protein is CASSPPDGRGDTQYF. The DNA of the CDR3 is TGTGCCAGCAGCCCCCCCGACGGCCGGGGAGATACGCAGTATTTT.

The chain carries TRBV5-1 and TRBJ2-5; 8 bases match TRBD2. Per germline, CDR1 SGHRS and CDR2 YFSETQ. V was pared by 4 bases and J by 5 bases, with 10 bases of the junction left unmatched. The CDR3 runs 15 residues. The CDR3 region is CASSTLSGSRETQYF. The CDR3 nucleotides are TGCGCCAGCAGCACCCTCAGCGGGAGTAGGGAGACCCAGTACTTC.

V usage is TRBV7-2 and J usage is TRBJ2-3, with D perhaps matching TRBD2 (6 bases). The CDR3 is 13 residues long. Germline assignment: CDR1 SGHTA and CDR2 FQGNSA. V was trimmed by 5 bases and J by 10 bases, leaving 16 bases between them. CDR3 region: CASSTPPGGAQYF. CDR3 sequence (DNA): TGTGCCAGCAGCACTCCTCCTGGCGGGGCGCAGTATTTT.

The sample holds a few counts of this clone. The chain employs TRBV6-6 and TRBJ1-1, with D possibly being TRBD1 (6 bases). In germline, CDR1 is MNHNY, CDR2 SVGAGI (reference sequence). This CDR3 is 13 amino acids long. Trimming took off 6 bases at V and 4 bases at J, with 12 bases between the two ends. The CDR3 is CASRKTGSTEAFF. The CDR3 DNA sequence: TGTGCCAGCAGAAAGACAGGATCCACTGAAGCTTTCTTT.

This sequence joins TRBV2 and TRBJ2-5, with D tentatively TRBD1 (5 bases). Trimming removed 3 bases at V and 3 bases at J, with 14 bases between. The length of the CDR3 is 15 residues. Germline loops: CDR1 SNHLY, CDR2 FYNNEI. Here the CDR3 DNA reads TGTGCCAGCAGTGACGGCAGGGTGGCGGAAGAGACCCAGTACTTC. Translation gives CASSDGRVAEETQYF.

The chain joins TRBV2 to TRBJ2-7; D is unresolved. Germline CDR1 is SNHLY and CDR2 is FYNNEI. Trimming removed 3 bases from V and 3 bases from J, with 3 bases in between. This CDR3 is built from 11 residues. The CDR3 bases are TGTGCCAGCAGTGAGCGCTACGAGCAGTACTTC. It codes for CASSERYEQYF.

This chain connects TRBV5-1 to TRBJ2-7; the match to TRBD1 covers 9 bases. V lost 3 bases and J lost 3; bases outside the gene matches: 4. Germline-derived CDR1 and CDR2 are SGHRS and YFSETQ. The length of the CDR3 is 14 residues. As DNA, the CDR3 is TGCGCCAGCAGCTCAGGGACAGGGCTCTACGAGCAGTACTTC. It codes for CASSSGTGLYEQYF.

This clone was detected only a few times. The rearrangement uses TRBV5-1 and TRBJ2-7, with 13 bases matching TRBD2. The CDR3 has 15 residues. CDR1 and CDR2 from the germline V gene are SGHRS and YFSETQ. Trimming cost V 4 bases and J 3 bases; bases outside gene matches: 4. CDR3: CASSPRTSGSYEQYF. The CDR3 nucleotides are TGCGCCAGCAGCCCAAGGACTAGCGGGAGCTACGAGCAGTACTTC. Drawing the rest from reference TRBV5-1 and TRBJ2-7, the complete variable domain is KAGVTQTPRYLIKTRGQQVTLSCSPISGHRSVSWYQQTPGQGLQFLFEYFSETQRNKGNFPGRFSGRQFSNSRSEMNVSTLELGDSALYLCASSPRTSGSYEQYFGPGTRLTVT.

This sequence joins TRBV2 and TRBJ1-4; 12 bases map to TRBD1. The trim removed 6 bases at V and 0 bases at J, leaving 2 bases unmatched. The length of the CDR3 is 16 residues. Germline V gene lookup returns CDR1 SNHLY and CDR2 FYNNEI. In DNA form, the CDR3 reads TGTGCCAGCAGGGGGACAGGGGGCGCAACTAATGAAAAACTGTTTTTT. This translates into CASRGTGGATNEKLFF.

This sequence joins TRBV29-1 and TRBJ2-2, with TRBD2 matching over 10 bases. V shed 7 bases, J shed 4 bases, and the junction held 12 bases outside the gene matches. This CDR3 comprises 16 residues. Per germline, CDR1 SQVTM and CDR2 ANQGSEA. Here the CDR3 DNA reads TGCAGCGCTAAAGCGGGAGGGACCCCGGGCACCGGGGAGCTGTTTTTT. Its translation: CSAKAGGTPGTGELFF.

By share, this clone counts as medium-sized. J is TRBJ2-3 and V is TRBV9; the match to TRBD2 covers 11 bases. The CDR3 is 16 amino acids. In germline, CDR1 is SGDLS, CDR2 YYNGEE. The V segment lost 0 bases and the J segment 6 bases; nucleotides outside the gene matches: 6. The CDR3 loop reads CASSVDGSGGADTQYF. For the CDR3, the DNA is TGTGCCAGCAGCGTAGATGGTAGCGGGGGGGCGGATACGCAGTATTTT.

The chain combines TRBV6-6 with TRBJ2-5; 10 positions agree with TRBD1. The end of the DNA fits TRBJ2-7 better, so the J call may be wrong. The CDR3 sequence is 16 residues long. Germline V gene data show CDR1 as MNHNY and CDR2 as SVGAGI (reference sequence). CDR3 sequence: CASSTTTGTGVLEQYF. In DNA form, the CDR3 reads TGTGCCAGCAGCACAACGACCGGGACAGGGGTCCTCGAGCAGTACTTC.

The chain carries TRBV4-1 and TRBJ1-1; 8 bases agree with TRBD1. Germline CDR1 and CDR2: MGHRA and YSYEKL. CDR3 size: 15 residues. J gave up 10 bases and V 4 bases, and 14 bases lay outside the gene matches. The CDR3: CASSREPGGGLGAFF. The CDR3 DNA follows: TGCGCCAGCAGCCGCGAACCAGGGGGCGGGTTGGGAGCTTTCTTT.

The chain joins TRBV10-3 to TRBJ2-3; the D gene is possibly TRBD2 (7 bases). From germline, CDR1 is ENHRY and CDR2 SYGVKD. V was trimmed by 8 bases and J by 0 bases, leaving 15 bases between them. The CDR3 has 15 residues. This CDR3 reads CAISPAGASTDTQYF. The DNA for the CDR3 is TGTGCCATCTCCCCCGCGGGGGCTAGCACAGATACGCAGTATTTT.